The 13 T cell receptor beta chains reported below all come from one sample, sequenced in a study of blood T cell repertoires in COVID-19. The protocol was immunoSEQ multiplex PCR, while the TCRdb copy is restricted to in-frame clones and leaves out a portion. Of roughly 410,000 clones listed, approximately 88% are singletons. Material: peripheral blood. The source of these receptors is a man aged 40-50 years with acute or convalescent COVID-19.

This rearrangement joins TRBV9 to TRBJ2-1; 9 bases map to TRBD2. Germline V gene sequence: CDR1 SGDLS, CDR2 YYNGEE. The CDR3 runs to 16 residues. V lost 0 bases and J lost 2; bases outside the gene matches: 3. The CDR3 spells CASSVDASGTYNEQFF. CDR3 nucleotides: TGTGCCAGCAGCGTAGATGCTAGCGGGACCTACAATGAGCAGTTCTTC.

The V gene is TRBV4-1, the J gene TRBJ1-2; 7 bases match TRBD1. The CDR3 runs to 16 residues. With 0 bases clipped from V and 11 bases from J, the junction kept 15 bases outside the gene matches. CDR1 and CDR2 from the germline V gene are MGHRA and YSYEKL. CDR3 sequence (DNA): TGCGCCAGCAGCCAAGAGAAGGGGTCCGGCAGGGGGAGATACACCTTC. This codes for CASSQEKGSGRGRYTF.

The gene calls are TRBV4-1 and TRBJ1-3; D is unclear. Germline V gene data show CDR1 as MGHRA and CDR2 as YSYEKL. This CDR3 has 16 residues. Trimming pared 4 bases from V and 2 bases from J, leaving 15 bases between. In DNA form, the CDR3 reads TGCGCCAGCAGCCGGGCCGCTCAGATTACTGGAAACACCATATATTTT. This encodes CASSRAAQITGNTIYF.

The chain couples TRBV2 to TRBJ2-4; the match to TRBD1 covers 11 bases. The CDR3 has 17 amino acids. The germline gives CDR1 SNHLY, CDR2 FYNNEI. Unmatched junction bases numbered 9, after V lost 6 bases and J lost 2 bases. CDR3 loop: CASSWTGGGGTKNIQYF. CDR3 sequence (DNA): TGTGCCAGCAGCTGGACAGGGGGCGGAGGAACCAAAAACATTCAGTACTTC.

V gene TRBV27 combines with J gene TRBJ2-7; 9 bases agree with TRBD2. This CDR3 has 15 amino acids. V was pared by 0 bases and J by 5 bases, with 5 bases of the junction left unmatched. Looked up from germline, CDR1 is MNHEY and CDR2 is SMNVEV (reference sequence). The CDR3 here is CASSLSSSGVHEQYF. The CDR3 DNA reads TGTGCCAGCAGTTTATCCTCTAGCGGGGTCCACGAGCAGTACTTC.

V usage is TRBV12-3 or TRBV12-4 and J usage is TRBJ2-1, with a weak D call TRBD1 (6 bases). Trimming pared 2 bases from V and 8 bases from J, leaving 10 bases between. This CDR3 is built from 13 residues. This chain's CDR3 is CASSLRGWHEQFF. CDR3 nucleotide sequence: TGTGCCAGCAGTTTAAGGGGGTGGCATGAGCAGTTCTTC.

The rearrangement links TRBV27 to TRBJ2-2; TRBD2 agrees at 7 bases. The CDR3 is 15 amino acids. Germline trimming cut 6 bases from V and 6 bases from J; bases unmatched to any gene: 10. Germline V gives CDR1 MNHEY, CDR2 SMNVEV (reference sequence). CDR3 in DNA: TGTGCCAGCAGGAGCGGGAATTGGAAGTCCGGGGAGCTGTTTTTT. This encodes CASRSGNWKSGELFF.

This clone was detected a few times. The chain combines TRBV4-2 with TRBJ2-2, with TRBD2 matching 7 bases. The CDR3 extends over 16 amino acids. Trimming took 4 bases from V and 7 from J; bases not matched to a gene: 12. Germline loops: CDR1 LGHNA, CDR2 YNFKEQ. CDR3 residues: CASSPSGGRRDGELFF. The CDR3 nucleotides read TGTGCCAGCAGCCCATCGGGCGGGAGAAGGGACGGGGAGCTGTTTTTT.

This CDR3 is CASALTGTGQPQHF. CDR3 nucleotides: TGTGCTAGTGCCCTGACAGGGACAGGTCAGCCCCAGCATTTT. The rearrangement joins TRBV12-5 to TRBJ1-5, with 8 bases fitting TRBD1. CDR3 length equals 14 residues. V gave up 7 bases and J gave up 6 bases; unmatched junction bases: 8. From germline, CDR1 is LGHNT and CDR2 FRNRAP.

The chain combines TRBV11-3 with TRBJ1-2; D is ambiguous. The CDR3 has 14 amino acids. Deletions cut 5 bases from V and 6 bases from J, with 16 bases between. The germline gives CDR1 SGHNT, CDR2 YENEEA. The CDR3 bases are TGTGCCAGCAGCACGCTCTGGGCAGTCAATGGCTACACCTTC. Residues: CASSTLWAVNGYTF. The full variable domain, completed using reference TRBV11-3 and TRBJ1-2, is EAGVVQSPRYKIIEKKQPVAFWCNPISGHNTLYWYLQNLGQGPELLIRYENEEAVDDSQLPKDRFSAERLKGVDSTLKIQPAELGDSAVYLCASSTLWAVNGYTFGSGTRLTVV.

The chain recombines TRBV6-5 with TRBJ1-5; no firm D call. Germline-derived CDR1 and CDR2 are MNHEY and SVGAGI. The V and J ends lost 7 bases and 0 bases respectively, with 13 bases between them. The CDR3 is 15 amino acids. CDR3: CASTGQPYSNQPQHF. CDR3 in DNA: TGTGCCAGCACTGGGCAGCCCTATAGCAATCAGCCCCAGCATTTT.

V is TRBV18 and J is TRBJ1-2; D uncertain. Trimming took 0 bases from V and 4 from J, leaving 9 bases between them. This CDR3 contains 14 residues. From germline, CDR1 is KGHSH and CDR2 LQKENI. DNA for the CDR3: TGTGCCAGCTCACCACCGGGCCAGTTCTATGGCTACACCTTC. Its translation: CASSPPGQFYGYTF.

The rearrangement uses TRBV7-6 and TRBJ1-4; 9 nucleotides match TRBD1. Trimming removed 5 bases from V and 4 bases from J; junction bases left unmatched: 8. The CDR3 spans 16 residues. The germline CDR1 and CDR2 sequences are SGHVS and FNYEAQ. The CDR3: CASSKTQGANNEKLFF. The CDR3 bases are TGTGCCAGCAGCAAAACACAGGGGGCTAATAATGAAAAACTGTTTTTT. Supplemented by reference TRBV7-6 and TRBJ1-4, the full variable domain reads GAGVSQSPRYKVTKRGQDVALRCDPISGHVSLYWYRQALGQGPEFLTYFNYEAQQDKSGLPNDRFSAERPEGSISTLTIQRTEQRDSAMYRCASSKTQGANNEKLFFGSGTQLSVL.